The source of this TCR beta chain is a study of control samples from healthy donors and cancer patients (dated by TCRdb to the early 2020s). Comments on this clone: The specificity of this receptor is unknown. Base qualities are missing; no much larger clone stands one base away.

The CDR3 measures 16 amino acids from cysteine to phenylalanine. The kept DNA is CDR3 alone, 48 bases in frame from the first base. Looking up the germline V gene (reference sequence) yields CDR1 MNHEY and CDR2 SMNVEV. V loses 1 base, J loses 6 bases, and the germline ends lie 13 bases apart. The library was obtained by the immunoSEQ multiplex PCR assay. TCRdb took over this immuneACCESS table, retaining in-frame rearrangements with V and J assigned. Such tables are incomplete; in checked studies, under half of the missing clones stem from an unresolved V gene, and the remainder is unexplained. Present in this sample are some 99,000 clones, roughly 90% of which were seen just once. 17% of the sample rests with the top ten.

The chain joins TRBV27 to TRBJ1-6; the D region possibly corresponds to TRBD1 (5 bases align). Source material: blood. The source is a woman aged 45-59 years in good health. CDR3 region: CASSLWSGGSNSPLHF. In nucleotides, the sequence is TGTGCCAGCAGTTTATGGTCCGGGGGTAGTAATTCACCCCTCCACTTT.